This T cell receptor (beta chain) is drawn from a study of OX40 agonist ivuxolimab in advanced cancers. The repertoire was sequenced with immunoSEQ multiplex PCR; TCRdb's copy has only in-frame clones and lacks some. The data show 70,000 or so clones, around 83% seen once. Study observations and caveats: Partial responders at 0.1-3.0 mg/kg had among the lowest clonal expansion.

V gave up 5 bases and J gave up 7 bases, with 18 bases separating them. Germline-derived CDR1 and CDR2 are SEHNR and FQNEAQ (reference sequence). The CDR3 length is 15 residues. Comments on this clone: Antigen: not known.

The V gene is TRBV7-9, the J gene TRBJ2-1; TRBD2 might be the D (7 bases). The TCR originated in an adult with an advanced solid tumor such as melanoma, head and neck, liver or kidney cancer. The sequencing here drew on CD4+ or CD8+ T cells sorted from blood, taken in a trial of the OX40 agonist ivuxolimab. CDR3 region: CASSPRGQGANEQFF. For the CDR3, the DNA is TGTGCCAGCAGCCCGCGGGGGCAGGGTGCGAATGAGCAGTTCTTC. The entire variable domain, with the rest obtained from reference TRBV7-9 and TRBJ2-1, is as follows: DTGVSQNPRHKITKRGQNVTFRCDPISEHNRLYWYRQTLGQGPEFLTYFQNEAQLEKSRLLSDRFSAERPKGSFSTLEIQRTEQGDSAMYLCASSPRGQGANEQFFGPGTRLTVL.